Following are 12 T cell receptor beta chains from one sample sequenced in a study of blood T cell repertoires in COVID-19. Clones were sequenced by immunoSEQ multiplex PCR, and TCRdb holds only the in-frame ones, with some missing. Among a few hundred thousand clones listed, 88% were seen once. The sample taken for sequencing was peripheral blood. Receptors originate from a woman in her 70s with COVID-19, enrolled during active disease.

This clone occurred a few times. The J gene is TRBJ1-3, the V gene TRBV4-3, with a possible D match to TRBD1 (5 bases). V was trimmed by 0 bases and J by 2 bases, leaving 14 bases between them. The CDR3 loop spans 17 amino acids. CDR1 and CDR2 (germline): LGHNA, YSLEER. CDR3: CASSQDWGPGPGNTIYF. For the CDR3, the DNA is TGCGCCAGCAGCCAAGATTGGGGCCCGGGTCCTGGAAACACCATATATTTT.

This clone was counted once. V is TRBV7-9 and J is TRBJ2-2, with unresolved D. V lost 1 base, J lost 1 base, and 10 bases lay in between. This CDR3 contains 16 residues. Germline CDR1 SEHNR, CDR2 FQNEAQ (reference sequence). CDR3 amino acids: CASSLGSPGNTGELFF. In DNA form, the CDR3 reads TGTGCCAGCAGCTTAGGGTCCCCCGGGAACACCGGGGAGCTGTTTTTT.

In its sample, this clone was seen a few times. The chain combines TRBV7-3 with TRBJ2-3, with no clear D. The CDR3 runs 15 residues. Germline V gives CDR1 SGHTA, CDR2 FQGTGA. V was shortened by 6 bases and J by 0 bases, with 13 bases between the two germline ends. In DNA, the CDR3 is TGTGCCAGCAGTAAATCCCCGACTAGCACAGATACGCAGTATTTT. This sequence encodes CASSKSPTSTDTQYF.

The chain uses TRBV28 and TRBJ2-3, with TRBD1 matching over 7 bases. The germline CDR1 and CDR2 sequences are MDHEN and SYDVKM. The CDR3 length is 16 residues. Unmatched junction bases numbered 7, after V lost 2 bases and J lost 2 bases. The CDR3 nucleotides read TGTGCCAGCAGTTTAAGGGGCAGGGGGTTCACAGATACGCAGTATTTT. Residues: CASSLRGRGFTDTQYF.

The CDR3, as DNA: TGCGCCAGCAGCCTAAGCGGGCTAAGCACCCAGTACTTC. Protein: CASSLSGLSTQYF. The chain links TRBV5-1 to TRBJ2-5; a possible D gene is TRBD2 (6 bases). The CDR3 totals 13 residues. V lost 4 bases to trimming and J lost 8 bases, with 15 bases between them. CDR1 SGHRS and CDR2 YFSETQ come from the germline V gene.

V usage is TRBV12-5 and J usage is TRBJ1-6, with D possibly TRBD1 on 6 matching bases. This CDR3 spans 17 amino acids. V dropped 6 bases and J dropped 0 bases, with 15 bases sitting between them. Per germline, CDR1 LGHNT and CDR2 FRNRAP. For the CDR3, the DNA is TGTGCTAGTGGCCTTTTGACAGGAACCTCCTATAATTCACCCCTCCACTTT. Translating it yields CASGLLTGTSYNSPLHF.

The rearrangement joins TRBV7-2 to TRBJ1-1; D is unclear. CDR3 length equals 13 residues. Germline CDR1 reads SGHTA; CDR2 reads FQGNSA. V dropped 2 bases and J dropped 3 bases, with 7 bases sitting between them. CDR3 residues: CASSLTVDTEAFF. CDR3 sequence (DNA): TGTGCCAGCAGCTTAACAGTTGACACTGAAGCTTTCTTT.

This clone showed up just once. This rearrangement joins TRBV19 to TRBJ2-2, with TRBD2 as a possible D gene (5 bases). V was pared by 4 bases and J by 7 bases, with 22 bases between. The CDR3 totals 17 residues. Germline V gene lookup returns CDR1 LNHDA and CDR2 SQIVND (reference sequence). In nucleotides, the CDR3 is TGTGCCAGTAGTACTCAACCGCGACTACGTTCCAGCGGGGAGCTGTTTTTT. It is translated as CASSTQPRLRSSGELFF.

The chain is built from TRBV5-1 and TRBJ2-5; 7 nucleotides agree with TRBD2. The CDR3 is 14 amino acids. Trimming took 4 bases from V and 5 from J; bases not matched to a gene: 8. Germline CDR1 is SGHRS and CDR2 is YFSETQ. As DNA, the CDR3 is TGCGCCAGCAGCGGCGCGGGAGACCGTGAGACCCAGTACTTC. The encoded protein is CASSGAGDRETQYF. The complete variable domain, with remaining parts taken from reference TRBV5-1 and TRBJ2-5, reads KAGVTQTPRYLIKTRGQQVTLSCSPISGHRSVSWYQQTPGQGLQFLFEYFSETQRNKGNFPGRFSGRQFSNSRSEMNVSTLELGDSALYLCASSGAGDRETQYFGPGTRLLVL.

The chain combines TRBV6-6 with TRBJ2-7; 9 positions agree with TRBD2. This CDR3 spans 14 amino acids. J gave up 0 bases and V 7 bases, and 4 bases lay outside the gene matches. Germline CDR1 and CDR2: MNHNY and SVGAGI (reference sequence). This CDR3 is CASKMTSGSYEQYF. In nucleotides, the CDR3 is TGTGCCAGCAAAATGACTAGCGGCTCCTACGAGCAGTACTTC.

This clone was counted only a few times. The gene calls are TRBV5-4 and TRBJ1-2; no clear D. CDR1 SGHNT and CDR2 YYREEE come from the germline V gene (reference sequence). Trimming removed 3 bases at V and 2 bases at J, with 17 bases between. The CDR3 has 16 residues. The CDR3 region has the DNA TGTGCCAGCAGCTATCCCGGGGAAGGGTTGAACTATGGCTACACCTTC. Its protein product is CASSYPGEGLNYGYTF.

The V and J genes are TRBV3-1 (or the pseudogene TRBV3-2) and TRBJ1-2, with D maybe TRBD1 (5 bases). CDR3 length: 13 amino acids. Germline values: CDR1 LGHDT, CDR2 YNNKEL (reference sequence). V lost 2 bases to trimming and J lost 6 bases, with 10 bases between them. CDR3 DNA: TGTGCCAGCAGCCAACGGCAGGGCAATGGCTACACCTTC. Translating gives CASSQRQGNGYTF.